A selection of T cell receptor beta chains follows, all from one sample in a study of T cell responses to AZD1222 COVID-19 vaccine. Clones were read by immunoSEQ multiplex PCR, and TCRdb kept only the in-frame ones, dropping some. The sample shows around 140,000 clones, roughly 93% of them seen only once. Sequencing used peripheral blood, obtained after recovery from COVID-19. The source is an adult who had recovered from COVID-19. Both conserved end residues are part of each CDR3. Each record gives: CDR3 length, D gene, V gene, J gene, CDR3 DNA, CDR3 protein. The D gene is left open where the match is weak.

len: 14
d_gene: NA
v_gene: TRBV6-5
j_gene: TRBJ1-2
CDR3nt: TGTGCCAGGCAGGCCCCCTATTTAGTCTATGGCTACACCTTC
CDR3aa: CARQAPYLVYGYTF

len: 14
d_gene: NA
v_gene: TRBV27
j_gene: TRBJ2-7
CDR3nt: TGTGCCAGCAGTTCCATCTGGCAGAACTACGAGCAGTACTTC
CDR3aa: CASSSIWQNYEQYF

len: 17
d_gene: TRBD2
v_gene: TRBV5-1
j_gene: TRBJ2-7
CDR3nt: TGCGCCAGCAGCCCACACCTGTCAGCGGGAGAAGGTAACGAGCAGTACTTC
CDR3aa: CASSPHLSAGEGNEQYF

len: 15
d_gene: TRBD1
v_gene: TRBV28
j_gene: TRBJ2-7
CDR3nt: TGTGCCAGCAGTTTGCCGGAGGCAGGGGGCTACGAGCAGTACTTC
CDR3aa: CASSLPEAGGYEQYF

len: 14
d_gene: NA
v_gene: TRBV11-2
j_gene: TRBJ1-5
CDR3nt: TGTGCCAGCAGCCCGAGCTCGGGCGTTCAGCCCCAGCATTTT
CDR3aa: CASSPSSGVQPQHF

len: 14
d_gene: NA
v_gene: TRBV10-1
j_gene: TRBJ2-4
CDR3nt: TGCGCCAGCAGTGCAGGGCAGGGTCCAAACATTCAGTACTTC
CDR3aa: CASSAGQGPNIQYF

len: 13
d_gene: NA
v_gene: TRBV5-5
j_gene: TRBJ2-7
CDR3nt: TGTGCCAGCAGCCCGAAGGTCTTTCGGGAGCAGTACTTC
CDR3aa: CASSPKVFREQYF

len: 15
d_gene: NA
v_gene: TRBV7-9
j_gene: TRBJ2-1
CDR3nt: TGTGCCAGCAGCTTTCGAACGGGAGATACGAATGAGCAGTTCTTC
CDR3aa: CASSFRTGDTNEQFF

len: 17
d_gene: TRBD1
v_gene: TRBV4-1
j_gene: TRBJ1-6
CDR3nt: TGCGCCAGCAGCCAAGACGGGGACAGGGCATCTAATTCACCCCTCCACTTT
CDR3aa: CASSQDGDRASNSPLHF

len: 15
d_gene: NA
v_gene: TRBV7-3
j_gene: TRBJ2-1
CDR3nt: TGTGCCAGCAGCTTACAGGTAGCGGCGTACAATGAGCAGTTCTTC
CDR3aa: CASSLQVAAYNEQFF

len: 15
d_gene: TRBD1
v_gene: TRBV6-5
j_gene: TRBJ1-4
CDR3nt: TGTGCCAGCAGTCCGAGGACAGGGTCAGGGGAAAAACTGTTTTTT
CDR3aa: CASSPRTGSGEKLFF

len: 16
d_gene: NA
v_gene: TRBV4-1
j_gene: TRBJ1-5
CDR3nt: TGCGCCAGCAGCCAAGTCGGCGGGGTCGGCAATCAGCCCCAGCATTTT
CDR3aa: CASSQVGGVGNQPQHF

len: 13
d_gene: NA
v_gene: TRBV12-3/TRBV12-4
j_gene: TRBJ1-5
CDR3nt: TGTGCCAGCAGTTTGTCCGGACAGTTTCCCCAGCATTTT
CDR3aa: CASSLSGQFPQHF

len: 12
d_gene: NA
v_gene: TRBV12-3/TRBV12-4
j_gene: TRBJ1-5
CDR3nt: TGTGCCAGCAGATCTCATAATCAGCCCCAGCATTTT
CDR3aa: CASRSHNQPQHF

len: 17
d_gene: TRBD2
v_gene: TRBV5-8
j_gene: TRBJ2-1
CDR3nt: TGTGCCAGCAGCTTGGCCTTGACTAGCGGATTAGACAATGAGCAGTTCTTC
CDR3aa: CASSLALTSGLDNEQFF

len: 12
d_gene: NA
v_gene: TRBV9
j_gene: TRBJ2-1
CDR3nt: TGTGCCAGCAGCGTAGTGGGGGGTGAGCAGTTCTTC
CDR3aa: CASSVVGGEQFF

len: 16
d_gene: NA
v_gene: TRBV21-1
j_gene: TRBJ2-7
CDR3nt: TGTGCCAGCAGCAAAAATGGGGGGCGCTTACTCTACGAGCAGTACTTC
CDR3aa: CASSKNGGRLLYEQYF

len: 17
d_gene: NA
v_gene: TRBV4-1
j_gene: TRBJ1-5
CDR3nt: TGCGCCAGCAGCCAAGGAGCCCTAGGGTATAGCAATCAGCCCCAGCATTTT
CDR3aa: CASSQGALGYSNQPQHF

len: 14
d_gene: TRBD1
v_gene: TRBV29-1
j_gene: TRBJ1-5
CDR3nt: TGCAGCGTTGCTGGGACAGGGGCCGATCAGCCCCAGCATTTT
CDR3aa: CSVAGTGADQPQHF

len: 15
d_gene: TRBD2
v_gene: TRBV2
j_gene: TRBJ2-1
CDR3nt: TGTGCCAGCAGCGGCACTAGCGAGAACTACAATGAGCAGTTCTTC
CDR3aa: CASSGTSENYNEQFF

len: 14
d_gene: TRBD1
v_gene: TRBV5-1
j_gene: TRBJ2-7
CDR3nt: TGCGCCAGCAGCCCGCGGACAGGTTCCTACGAGCAGTACTTC
CDR3aa: CASSPRTGSYEQYF

len: 14
d_gene: TRBD2
v_gene: TRBV28
j_gene: TRBJ2-7
CDR3nt: TGTGCCAGCAGTCCGGGACTAGCGGGATACGAGCAGTACTTC
CDR3aa: CASSPGLAGYEQYF

len: 14
d_gene: TRBD1
v_gene: TRBV29-1
j_gene: TRBJ1-5
CDR3nt: TGCAGCGTTGAAGGGACAGGGGGCAATCAGCCCCAGCATTTT
CDR3aa: CSVEGTGGNQPQHF

len: 15
d_gene: NA
v_gene: TRBV19
j_gene: TRBJ2-1
CDR3nt: TGTGCCAGTAGTATAGAAAGAGGGCAAAACAATGAGCAGTTCTTC
CDR3aa: CASSIERGQNNEQFF

len: 11
d_gene: NA
v_gene: TRBV20-1
j_gene: TRBJ2-1
CDR3nt: TGCAGTGCTACTAACTACAATGAGCAGTTCTTC
CDR3aa: CSATNYNEQFF

len: 16
d_gene: NA
v_gene: TRBV30
j_gene: TRBJ1-1
CDR3nt: TGTGCCTGGAGTGTACCCGGGGGGAGGTGGAACACTGAAGCTTTCTTT
CDR3aa: CAWSVPGGRWNTEAFF

len: 16
d_gene: NA
v_gene: TRBV27
j_gene: TRBJ2-2
CDR3nt: TGTGCCAGCAGTTCCCTAGCGTTAGCGCCCACCGGGGAGCTGTTTTTT
CDR3aa: CASSSLALAPTGELFF

len: 14
d_gene: TRBD1
v_gene: TRBV6-5
j_gene: TRBJ2-5
CDR3nt: TGTGCCAGCAGCTCCGGGACAGGGACCGAGACCCAGTACTTC
CDR3aa: CASSSGTGTETQYF

len: 12
d_gene: NA
v_gene: TRBV27
j_gene: TRBJ2-3
CDR3nt: TGTGCCAGCAGTCCCCAGGGAGATACGCAGTATTTT
CDR3aa: CASSPQGDTQYF